The 30 T cell receptor beta chains reported below all come from one sample, sequenced in a study of blood T cell repertoires in COVID-19. TCRdb keeps only in-frame clones here, not all; method: immunoSEQ multiplex PCR. The profile covers approximately 210,000 clones, with approximately 81% appearing a single time and around 10% taken by the ten largest. The sample was PBMCs or T cells enriched from blood (not recorded which). These receptor sequences come from a woman between 45 and 60 years old with acute COVID-19.

This chain joins TRBV3-1 (or the pseudogene TRBV3-2) and TRBJ1-3; tentatively, D is TRBD1 (5 bases). The V end was cut by 1 base, the J end by 4 bases, with 11 bases between. CDR1 LGHDT and CDR2 YNNKEL come from the germline V gene (reference sequence). The CDR3 runs to 15 residues. CDR3 amino acids: CASSQVGTGGNTIYF. The CDR3 DNA reads as TGTGCCAGCAGCCAAGTGGGAACAGGAGGAAACACCATATATTTT.

J is TRBJ1-1 and V is TRBV11-2; weak D call: TRBD1 (6 bases). V was shortened by 1 base and J by 8 bases, with 11 bases between the two germline ends. This CDR3 is 13 amino acids long. In germline, CDR1 is SGHAT, CDR2 FQNNGV. CDR3 loop: CASSLGGQTEAFF. The CDR3 DNA follows: TGTGCCAGCAGCTTAGGGGGGCAGACGGAAGCTTTCTTT.

V and J are TRBV19 and TRBJ2-5, with D maybe TRBD2 (6 bases). Between the trimmed V and J ends, which lost 6 bases and 5 bases, there was a span of 10 bases. The CDR3 has 12 residues. The germline CDR1 and CDR2 sequences are LNHDA and SQIVND (reference sequence). The CDR3 DNA sequence: TGTGCCAGTAGCGGGGGAGGTGAGACCCAGTACTTC. This codes for CASSGGGETQYF.

CDR3 nucleotide sequence: TGTGCCAGTAGTACAGAGGACAGGGGCGCTAGCACAGATACGCAGTATTTT. Translating gives CASSTEDRGASTDTQYF. V is TRBV19 and J is TRBJ2-3, with TRBD1 identical over 9 bases. V was pared by 4 bases and J by 0 bases, with 8 bases of the junction left unmatched. The CDR3 extends over 17 amino acids. CDR1 and CDR2 (germline): LNHDA, SQIVND (reference sequence).

Only a few counts were recorded for this clone. This sequence joins TRBV7-2 and TRBJ1-6; TRBD1 aligns across 9 bases. Trimming took 1 base from V and 15 from J; bases not matched to a gene: 7. This CDR3 is built from 14 residues. The germline CDR1 and CDR2 sequences are SGHTA and FQGNSA. CDR3 sequence reads: CASSLGGDRASLHF. The CDR3 DNA sequence: TGTGCCAGCAGCTTAGGAGGGGACAGGGCGAGCCTCCACTTT.

This chain links TRBV5-4 with TRBJ1-2, with 7 positions matching TRBD1. The V gene end was trimmed by 0 bases and the J gene end by 6 bases; junction bases not matched to a gene: 5. The CDR3 contains 14 residues. CDR1 is SGHNT, CDR2 YYREEE, per germline (reference sequence). The CDR3: CASSLVTGEDGYTF. The CDR3 region has the DNA TGTGCCAGCAGCTTGGTTACAGGGGAAGATGGCTACACCTTC. The entire variable domain, with the rest obtained from reference TRBV5-4 and TRBJ1-2, is as follows: ETGVTQSPTHLIKTRGQQVTLRCSSQSGHNTVSWYQQALGQGPQFIFQYYREEENGRGNFPPRFSGLQFPNYSSELNVNALELDDSALYLCASSLVTGEDGYTFGSGTRLTVV.

The genes are TRBV9 and TRBJ2-3; no clear D. The CDR3 spans 15 residues. From germline, CDR1 is SGDLS and CDR2 YYNGEE. The ends were cut back, 1 base at V and 0 bases at J, with 9 bases in the middle. In DNA, the CDR3 is TGTGCCAGCAGCGTATCTACGTCTAGCACAGATACGCAGTATTTT. Protein sequence: CASSVSTSSTDTQYF.

The rearrangement uses TRBV6-5 and TRBJ2-7, with no clear D. Trimming cost V 8 bases and J 0 bases, with 17 bases left between them. The CDR3 covers 15 residues. Looked up from germline, CDR1 is MNHEY and CDR2 is SVGAGI. CDR3 protein: CASYYPGGSSYEQYF. CDR3 nucleotides: TGTGCCAGCTACTATCCTGGCGGAAGCTCCTACGAGCAGTACTTC.

This clone was counted only a few times. Here the CDR3 reads CATSGLAGGRDSTDTQYF. DNA of the CDR3: TGTGCCACGTCAGGTCTAGCGGGGGGGAGAGATAGCACAGATACGCAGTATTTT. The rearrangement links TRBV24-1 to TRBJ2-3; 12 bases agree with TRBD2. The CDR3 runs 18 residues. Germline assignment: CDR1 KGHDR and CDR2 SFDVKD. J gave up 0 bases and V 10 bases, and 13 bases lay outside the gene matches.

This chain links TRBV7-9 with TRBJ2-3; a possible D gene is TRBD2 (5 bases). Trimming took 5 bases from V and 2 from J, leaving 14 bases between them. Germline V gene sequence: CDR1 SEHNR, CDR2 FQNEAQ (reference sequence). CDR3 length: 15 amino acids. CDR3 bases: TGTGCCAGCAGCATGTACCCGGGATCCACAGATACGCAGTATTTT. Protein: CASSMYPGSTDTQYF.

This clone was seen a handful of times. Here the CDR3 reads CASSQEVLAGRGQETQYF. DNA for the CDR3: TGTGCCAGCAGCCAAGAAGTCCTAGCGGGACGAGGGCAAGAGACCCAGTACTTC. The V gene is TRBV14, the J gene TRBJ2-5, with 9 nucleotides matching TRBD2. With V trimmed by 0 bases and J by 2 bases, 10 bases remained unmatched. This CDR3 has 18 residues. The V gene's germline CDR1 is SGHDN and CDR2 FVKESK.

As to this clone: At the DNA level, this CDR3 is encoded by other sequences in the same sample as well. V is TRBV12-3 or TRBV12-4 and J is TRBJ2-7; D is undetermined. Trimming stripped 5 bases from V and 2 bases from J, with 7 bases between. This CDR3 spans 12 amino acids. The CDR3 spells CASSLRAYEQYF. The DNA for the CDR3 is TGTGCCAGCAGTCTCCGGGCCTACGAGCAGTACTTC.

V is TRBV28 and J is TRBJ1-2, with 7 bases lining up with TRBD1. The CDR3 spans 15 residues. J gave up 5 bases and V 4 bases, and 10 bases lay outside the gene matches. CDR1 and CDR2 from the germline V gene are MDHEN and SYDVKM. CDR3: CASSSRGPRGYGYTF. The DNA for the CDR3 is TGTGCCAGCAGTTCTAGGGGGCCTAGAGGGTATGGCTACACCTTC.

CDR3 nucleotide sequence: TGTGCCAGCAGCTTAGTTCCTAGTAGCCACGAGCAGTACTTC. Amino acids: CASSLVPSSHEQYF. V gene TRBV11-3 combines with J gene TRBJ2-7; D unclear. Germline loops: CDR1 SGHNT, CDR2 YENEEA. V was pared by 1 base and J by 5 bases, with 12 bases between. This CDR3 is 14 amino acids long.

The genes are TRBV28 and TRBJ2-7, with a weak D call TRBD1 (5 bases). This CDR3 region has 15 residues. The V gene lost 3 bases and the J gene lost 2 bases, with 14 bases spanning the gap. CDR1 is MDHEN and CDR2 is SYDVKM in the germline V gene. The CDR3 loop is CASSFTNRPPYEQYF. DNA of the CDR3: TGTGCCAGCAGTTTCACCAACAGGCCACCCTACGAGCAGTACTTC.

This chain uses TRBV7-2 with TRBJ2-7; D may be TRBD2 (6 bases). The germline CDR1 and CDR2 sequences are SGHTA and FQGNSA. V was clipped by 1 base and J by 2 bases, with 12 bases between them. The CDR3 totals 15 residues. The CDR3 region is CASSLGVTGAYEQYF. CDR3 coding DNA: TGTGCCAGCAGCTTAGGGGTGACGGGGGCCTACGAGCAGTACTTC.

The chain joins TRBV28 to TRBJ1-5; D gene uncertain. The CDR3 is 14 amino acids. V was cut by 4 bases and J by 0 bases, with 7 bases left in between. CDR1 and CDR2 from the germline V gene are MDHEN and SYDVKM. The CDR3 DNA reads as TGTGCCAGCAGTTCGGCGGATAGCAATCAGCCCCAGCATTTT. It encodes CASSSADSNQPQHF.

This clone was counted a few times. The chain joins TRBV27 to TRBJ2-3; 11 bases line up with TRBD1. Trimming took 4 bases from V and 6 from J; bases not matched to a gene: 9. CDR1 and CDR2 from the germline V gene are MNHEY and SMNVEV (reference sequence). This CDR3 has 16 amino acids. The CDR3 is CASSSIGQGARDTQYF. As DNA, the CDR3 is TGTGCCAGCAGTTCTATCGGACAGGGGGCTAGGGATACGCAGTATTTT.

The chain employs TRBV4-1 and TRBJ1-5; 7 nucleotides align to TRBD1. The V and J ends lost 3 bases and 1 base, in that order; junction bases with no gene match: 9. Germline CDR1 and CDR2: MGHRA and YSYEKL. There are 17 residues in the CDR3. CDR3 amino acids: CASSHKSGDRSNQPQHF. The CDR3 DNA sequence: TGCGCCAGCAGCCACAAAAGTGGGGACAGAAGCAATCAGCCCCAGCATTTT.

This clone occurred once. The rearrangement links TRBV11-1 to TRBJ2-3; possibly TRBD2 for D (6 bases). Germline-derived CDR1 and CDR2 are SGHAT and FQDESV (reference sequence). Trimming pared 5 bases from V and 9 bases from J, leaving 12 bases between. This CDR3 is built from 12 residues. The CDR3 DNA reads as TGTGCCAGCAGCGCCAGACTAGTCACGCAGTATTTT. Protein product: CASSARLVTQYF.

CDR3 protein: CASSAGVAGATDTQYF. In DNA form, the CDR3 reads TGTGCCAGCAGCGCCGGTGTAGCGGGAGCTACAGATACGCAGTATTTT. The chain links TRBV6-4 to TRBJ2-3; 9 bases are shared with TRBD2. J gave up 3 bases and V 6 bases, and 10 bases lay outside the gene matches. From germline, CDR1 is MRHNA and CDR2 SNTAGT. The CDR3 is 16 residues long.

This clone showed up just a few times. The chain recombines TRBV5-1 with TRBJ2-1; D perhaps matches TRBD2 (5 bases). CDR1 and CDR2 from the germline V gene are SGHRS and YFSETQ. Trimming pared 2 bases from V and 8 bases from J, leaving 14 bases between. This CDR3 region has 14 residues. For the CDR3, the DNA is TGCGCCAGCAGCTTTAGGGAGCCGGGCCATGAGCAGTTCTTC. It translates to CASSFREPGHEQFF.

The V call is TRBV5-5, the J call TRBJ2-7, with a tentative D call TRBD1 (5 bases). Trimming stripped 2 bases from V and 0 bases from J, with 9 bases between. This CDR3 region has 14 residues. Germline CDR1 and CDR2: SGHKS and YYEKEE (reference sequence). DNA of the CDR3: TGTGCCAGCAGCTTAGGACAAGTCTCCTACGAGCAGTACTTC. Protein product: CASSLGQVSYEQYF.

This chain connects TRBV24-1 to TRBJ2-5, with TRBD1 matching over 9 bases. J lost 1 base, V lost 2 bases, and 4 bases had no gene match. There are 16 residues in the CDR3. From germline, CDR1 is KGHDR and CDR2 SFDVKD. The CDR3 loop is CATSDSGTGLQETQYF. CDR3 coding DNA: TGTGCCACCAGTGATTCCGGGACAGGGCTCCAAGAGACCCAGTACTTC.

This clone occurred once. J is TRBJ2-7 and V is TRBV28; D may be TRBD2 (6 bases). V dropped 2 bases and J dropped 0 bases, with 8 bases sitting between them. Germline assignment: CDR1 MDHEN and CDR2 SYDVKM. The CDR3 runs 14 residues. In DNA, the CDR3 is TGTGCCAGCAGTTTAGCGGGATTCTCCTACGAGCAGTACTTC. Translation gives CASSLAGFSYEQYF.

V usage is TRBV7-8 and J usage is TRBJ2-7; weak D call: TRBD1 (5 bases). In germline, CDR1 is SGHVS, CDR2 FQNEAQ. CDR3 length: 11 residues. V lost 4 bases and J lost 5, with 6 bases in between. This CDR3 is CASSWTHEQYF. CDR3 DNA sequence: TGTGCCAGCAGCTGGACACACGAGCAGTACTTC.

Only a few counts were recorded for this clone. The chain links TRBV2 to TRBJ1-1; D not certain. This CDR3 spans 13 amino acids. Germline loops: CDR1 SNHLY, CDR2 FYNNEI. V dropped 2 bases and J dropped 1 base, with 5 bases sitting between them. Here the CDR3 reads CASSEWPNTEAFF. The CDR3 nucleotides are TGTGCCAGCAGTGAATGGCCGAACACTGAAGCTTTCTTT.

This chain joins TRBV7-9 and TRBJ2-1; the match to TRBD2 covers 11 bases. There are 14 residues in the CDR3. Per the germline V gene, CDR1 is SEHNR and CDR2 is FQNEAQ (reference sequence). The J segment lost 5 bases and the V segment lost 8 bases, leaving 5 bases of the junction unmatched. This CDR3 is CASERLAGHNEQFF. In DNA, the CDR3 is TGTGCCAGCGAACGACTAGCGGGACACAATGAGCAGTTCTTC. Drawing the rest from reference TRBV7-9 and TRBJ2-1, the complete variable domain is DTGVSQNPRHKITKRGQNVTFRCDPISEHNRLYWYRQTLGQGPEFLTYFQNEAQLEKSRLLSDRFSAERPKGSFSTLEIQRTEQGDSAMYLCASERLAGHNEQFFGPGTRLTVL.

This clone was counted only a few times. The chain uses TRBV27 and TRBJ2-7; TRBD1 might be the D (6 bases). Germline V lookup: CDR1 MNHEY, CDR2 SMNVEV (reference sequence). Trimming removed 4 bases at V and 0 bases at J, with 13 bases between. CDR3 length: 15 amino acids. Written as DNA, the CDR3 is TGTGCCAGCAGTTCTCGGACAGTTTTCTCCTACGAGCAGTACTTC. It encodes CASSSRTVFSYEQYF.

V is TRBV7-9 and J is TRBJ2-2, with D perhaps TRBD1 (6 bases). The CDR3 has 14 residues. Deletions cut 9 bases from V and 2 bases from J, with 13 bases between. Germline-derived CDR1 and CDR2 are SEHNR and FQNEAQ (reference sequence). The DNA of the CDR3 is TGTGCCAGTACAGGGAAGATTAACACCGGGGAGCTGTTTTTT. Translating it yields CASTGKINTGELFF. Full variable domain (remainder filled in from reference TRBV7-9 and TRBJ2-2): DTGVSQNPRHKITKRGQNVTFRCDPISEHNRLYWYRQTLGQGPEFLTYFQNEAQLEKSRLLSDRFSAERPKGSFSTLEIQRTEQGDSAMYLCASTGKINTGELFFGEGSRLTVL.